These 8 T cell receptor beta chains originate from one sample sequenced in a study of cytomegalovirus exposure and HLA in healthy donors. PCR involved 60 Vbeta and 13 Jbeta primers. Using immunoSEQ multiplex PCR, the repertoire was profiled, and TCRdb retains in-frame clones only, with some absent. Altogether over 200,000 clones are present, around 88% being singletons, with the ten largest covering around 1%. The sample consisted of PBMCs. The receptors here all came from a woman between 18 and 30 years old in good health and CMV-seronegative.

The V call is TRBV12-5, the J call TRBJ2-3, with 9 bases matching TRBD2. The CDR3 has 17 residues. The junction had 15 bases not matched to a gene; V was cut back by 3 bases and J by 8 bases. CDR1 and CDR2 (germline): LGHNT, FRNRAP. For the CDR3, the DNA is TGTGCTAGTGGTTTAGTTATGGAGCGGGGGGTGTCCTTTACGCAGTATTTT. It encodes CASGLVMERGVSFTQYF.

The chain combines TRBV2 with TRBJ1-6; maybe TRBD1 (6 bases). Germline V gene lookup returns CDR1 SNHLY and CDR2 FYNNEI. V shed 7 bases and J shed 7 bases, with 11 bases lying between them. The CDR3 covers 13 residues. The chain's CDR3 is CASIDRWNSPLHF. CDR3 coding DNA: TGTGCCAGCATAGACAGGTGGAATTCACCCCTCCACTTT.

This sequence joins TRBV7-9 and TRBJ2-1, with 12 positions matching TRBD2. V shed 1 base and J 1 base; nucleotides not matched to a gene: 2. Germline CDR1 reads SEHNR; CDR2 reads FQNEAQ (reference sequence). CDR3 length: 17 residues. CDR3 residues: CASSLDLAGGSYNEQFF. The CDR3 DNA reads TGTGCCAGCAGCTTAGATCTAGCGGGAGGGTCCTACAATGAGCAGTTCTTC.

This clone was seen only once. The rearrangement links TRBV7-9 to TRBJ1-4; tentatively, D is TRBD1 (6 bases). V was shortened by 1 base and J by 5 bases, with 14 bases between the two germline ends. Germline CDR1 SEHNR, CDR2 FQNEAQ (reference sequence). There are 16 residues in the CDR3. Written as DNA, the CDR3 is TGTGCCAGCAGCTTAGAAGGTTTGGGGACAAATGAAAAACTGTTTTTT. It is translated as CASSLEGLGTNEKLFF.

CDR3: CASSLGPYRDRNQPQHF. Here the CDR3 DNA reads TGTGCCAGCAGCTTGGGCCCTTACAGGGATCGCAATCAGCCCCAGCATTTT. The V gene is TRBV5-4, the J gene TRBJ1-5; D might be TRBD1 (6 bases). The CDR3 is 17 amino acids. The V gene's germline CDR1 is SGHNT and CDR2 YYREEE (reference sequence). V lost 0 bases to trimming and J lost 2 bases, with 15 bases between them.

Only one count was recorded for this clone. In DNA form, the CDR3 reads TGCGCCAGCAGTGACCTAGAGGGCCCAGCAGGTAATGAAAAACTGTTTTTT. This gives the protein CASSDLEGPAGNEKLFF. The gene calls are TRBV10-1 and TRBJ1-4; the D is unclear. Germline CDR1 is WNHNN and CDR2 is SYGVQD (reference sequence). This CDR3 is 17 amino acids long. V gave up 3 bases and J gave up 4 bases, with 18 bases separating them.

The rearrangement links TRBV7-2 to TRBJ1-3, with D uncertain. Germline V gene lookup returns CDR1 SGHTA and CDR2 FQGNSA. V shed 9 bases and J shed 5 bases, with 20 bases lying between them. The CDR3 totals 15 residues. CDR3 DNA: TGTGCCAGTCAAAAATCGGGGAATAGCAGAAACACCATATATTTT. Encoded protein: CASQKSGNSRNTIYF.

The chain employs TRBV5-6 and TRBJ2-7, with D maybe TRBD1 (6 bases). Per germline, CDR1 SGHDT and CDR2 YYEEEE. The CDR3 runs to 13 residues. V lost 5 bases and J 7 bases, leaving 16 bases between the germline ends. In DNA, the CDR3 is TGTGCCAGCAGTACGACAGGATTCGCTGAGCAGTACTTC. Translation gives CASSTTGFAEQYF. Together with reference TRBV5-6 and TRBJ2-7, the CDR3 gives the full variable domain: DAGVTQSPTHLIKTRGQQVTLRCSPKSGHDTVSWYQQALGQGPQFIFQYYEEEERQRGNFPDRFSGHQFPNYSSELNVNALLLGDSALYLCASSTTGFAEQYFGPGTRLTVT.